Presented here are 29 T cell receptor beta chains from one specimen sequenced in a study of blood T cell repertoires in COVID-19. Profiled with immunoSEQ multiplex PCR; TCRdb holds only in-frame clones, not every one. The repertoire consists of a few hundred thousand clones, with 88% occurring once and the leading ten covering 0.9% to 1.5%. Sample: PBMCs or T cells enriched from blood (not recorded which). The receptors originated from a woman in her late teens or twenties who had recovered from COVID-19.

The chain combines TRBV6-5 with TRBJ2-7; TRBD1 matches at 8 bases. CDR3 length: 13 amino acids. With V trimmed by 8 bases and J by 7 bases, 10 bases remained unmatched. The germline CDR1 and CDR2 sequences are MNHEY and SVGAGI. The CDR3 DNA follows: TGTGCCAGCTACGGACAGGGCTCGGGGGAGCAGTACTTC. Translated, it gives CASYGQGSGEQYF.

The V and J genes are TRBV18 and TRBJ1-1, with D tentatively TRBD1 (6 bases). The germline V gene encodes CDR1 KGHSH and CDR2 LQKENI. This CDR3 contains 14 residues. V was pared by 2 bases and J by 1 base, with 8 bases between. CDR3 in amino acids: CASSPGTPNTEAFF. For the CDR3, the DNA is TGTGCCAGCTCACCAGGGACACCGAACACTGAAGCTTTCTTT.

This clone has only one observation. V gene TRBV4-1 combines with J gene TRBJ2-3; 10 bases align to TRBD2. The CDR3 extends over 17 amino acids. V shed 1 base, J shed 3 bases, and the junction held 7 bases outside the gene matches. The germline V gene has CDR1 MGHRA and CDR2 YSYEKL. For the CDR3, the DNA is TGCGCCAGCAGCCAAGGGCCTAGCGGGGGTTTTACAGATACGCAGTATTTT. Protein sequence: CASSQGPSGGFTDTQYF.

The chain couples TRBV27 to TRBJ1-4; the D is unclear. V shed 2 bases and J shed 8 bases, with 12 bases lying between them. This CDR3 is built from 14 residues. Germline V gene sequence: CDR1 MNHEY, CDR2 SMNVEV (reference sequence). The CDR3 reads CASSLGRPIEKLFF. DNA of the CDR3: TGTGCCAGCAGTTTAGGCAGGCCGATCGAAAAACTGTTTTTT.

V usage is TRBV7-2 and J usage is TRBJ2-7; 9 bases line up with TRBD2. The CDR3 runs 16 residues. Trimming at V came to 5 bases and at J to 3 bases, leaving 11 bases not matched to a gene. Germline V lookup: CDR1 SGHTA, CDR2 FQGNSA. The CDR3 DNA is TGTGCCAGCAGCCCCCAAGCGGGGGGTTCCGACTACGAGCAGTACTTC. This codes for CASSPQAGGSDYEQYF.

The chain recombines TRBV18 with TRBJ2-1; the match to TRBD2 covers 8 bases. The CDR3 runs to 16 residues. With 0 bases clipped from V and 9 bases from J, the junction kept 10 bases outside the gene matches. Germline CDR1 is KGHSH and CDR2 is LQKENI. CDR3 nucleotide sequence: TGTGCCAGCTCACCACCGGGACTAGGAGCGTACGGTGAGCAGTTCTTC. It codes for CASSPPGLGAYGEQFF. Variable domain in full (rest from reference TRBV18 and TRBJ2-1): NAGVMQNPRHLVRRRGQEARLRCSPMKGHSHVYWYRQLPEEGLKFMVYLQKENIIDESGMPKERFSAEFPKEGPSILRIQQVVRGDSAAYFCASSPPGLGAYGEQFFGPGTRLTVL.

The rearrangement joins TRBV27 to TRBJ1-1; 7 bases match TRBD1. Germline V gene sequence: CDR1 MNHEY, CDR2 SMNVEV (reference sequence). The V and J ends lost 6 bases and 1 base, in that order; junction bases with no gene match: 2. This CDR3 comprises 13 residues. The CDR3 reads CASRRTGNTEAFF. The CDR3 nucleotides are TGTGCCAGCAGGCGGACAGGGAACACTGAAGCTTTCTTT.

The chain uses TRBV18 and TRBJ1-1, with D perhaps TRBD1 (5 bases). From germline, CDR1 is KGHSH and CDR2 LQKENI. Trimming removed 1 base at V and 0 bases at J, with 6 bases between. This CDR3 is built from 14 residues. The CDR3 DNA reads TGTGCCAGCTCACCACTACAGGTGAACACTGAAGCTTTCTTT. Translated, it gives CASSPLQVNTEAFF.

The V call is TRBV12-3 or TRBV12-4, the J call TRBJ1-1; 7 nucleotides line up with TRBD1. J gave up 9 bases and V 5 bases, and 3 bases lay outside the gene matches. This CDR3 contains 11 residues. This CDR3 reads CASSRDRQAFF. The CDR3 DNA reads as TGTGCCAGCAGTAGGGACAGACAAGCTTTCTTT.

This chain joins TRBV5-6 and TRBJ2-1; no clear D. This CDR3 spans 16 amino acids. Trimming took 0 bases from V and 8 from J, leaving 18 bases between them. CDR1 and CDR2 from the germline V gene are SGHDT and YYEEEE. The CDR3 DNA reads as TGTGCCAGCAGCTTGGCCCCTCCTTATAATACGGATGAGCAGTTCTTC. Its translation: CASSLAPPYNTDEQFF.

The V and J genes are TRBV29-1 and TRBJ1-2, with 8 bases matching TRBD1. Trimming at V came to 7 bases and at J to 6 bases, leaving 10 bases not matched to a gene. CDR1 SQVTM and CDR2 ANQGSEA come from the germline V gene. This CDR3 has 13 residues. CDR3 in amino acids: CSAEDREGDGYTF. The CDR3 bases are TGCAGCGCTGAGGACAGGGAAGGGGATGGCTACACCTTC.

Only a few counts were recorded for this clone. This chain links TRBV5-1 with TRBJ1-5, with no clear D. CDR1 is SGHRS, CDR2 YFSETQ, per germline. Trimming pared 3 bases from V and 4 bases from J, leaving 8 bases between. This CDR3 contains 13 residues. CDR3 in amino acids: CASSSAGNQPQHF. The DNA for the CDR3 is TGCGCCAGCAGCTCAGCGGGGAATCAGCCCCAGCATTTT.

V usage is TRBV28 and J usage is TRBJ2-3; tentative D call: TRBD2 (7 bases). The CDR3 is made up of 15 amino acids. Trimming removed 5 bases at V and 5 bases at J, with 17 bases between. From germline, CDR1 is MDHEN and CDR2 SYDVKM. CDR3 in amino acids: CASSGKGGPVDTQYF. CDR3 DNA: TGTGCCAGCAGTGGGAAGGGGGGGCCGGTAGATACGCAGTATTTT.

The chain joins TRBV12-5 to TRBJ1-5, with TRBD1 matching 10 bases. The V and J ends lost 6 bases and 5 bases, in that order; junction bases with no gene match: 13. Germline-derived CDR1 and CDR2 are LGHNT and FRNRAP. This CDR3 is 17 amino acids long. As DNA, the CDR3 is TGTGCTAGTGGCCCTAATTATAGGGACAGGGGTTATCAGCCCCAGCATTTT. Protein product: CASGPNYRDRGYQPQHF.

The V gene is TRBV9, the J gene TRBJ1-4; no firm D call. Trimming took off 0 bases at V and 7 bases at J, with 13 bases between the two ends. Germline CDR1 and CDR2: SGDLS and YYNGEE. CDR3 length: 15 amino acids. CDR3 protein: CASSVGFLRGEKLFF. CDR3 nucleotides: TGTGCCAGCAGCGTAGGCTTCCTTCGGGGTGAAAAACTGTTTTTT.

This clone was found a few times. The chain carries TRBV7-8 and TRBJ1-1; a weak D match, TRBD1 (5 bases). V lost 4 bases, J lost 4 bases, and 19 bases lay in between. The CDR3 is 16 amino acids. Germline CDR1 is SGHVS and CDR2 is FQNEAQ. CDR3 in DNA: TGTGCCAGCAGCTCGGGACTGGGGGAACTCCCCACTGAAGCTTTCTTT. Protein product: CASSSGLGELPTEAFF. The complete variable domain, with remaining parts taken from reference TRBV7-8 and TRBJ1-1, reads GAGVSQSPRYKVAKRGQDVALRCDPISGHVSLFWYQQALGQGPEFLTYFQNEAQLDKSGLPSDRFFAERPEGSVSTLKIQRTQQEDSAVYLCASSSGLGELPTEAFFGQGTRLTVV.

This chain joins TRBV3-1 (or the pseudogene TRBV3-2) and TRBJ2-1, with D tentatively TRBD2 (5 bases). CDR3 length: 16 residues. Germline V gives CDR1 LGHDT, CDR2 YNNKEL (reference sequence). Deletions cut 3 bases from V and 4 bases from J, with 16 bases between. The CDR3 spells CASSHSGFGEYNEQFF. In DNA, the CDR3 is TGTGCCAGCAGCCACAGTGGGTTCGGGGAATACAATGAGCAGTTCTTC.

The chain has TRBV5-5 and TRBJ2-7; 7 bases map to TRBD1. CDR3 length: 16 amino acids. Germline lookup yields CDR1 SGHKS and CDR2 YYEKEE (reference sequence). Unmatched junction bases numbered 12, after V lost 4 bases and J lost 2 bases. The CDR3 reads CASSRERQGVPYEQYF. The CDR3, as DNA: TGTGCCAGCAGCCGGGAACGACAGGGAGTTCCCTACGAGCAGTACTTC.

The chain is built from TRBV6-6 and TRBJ2-3; TRBD1 matches 8 bases. This CDR3 has 15 residues. Germline assignment: CDR1 MNHNY and CDR2 SVGAGI (reference sequence). With 7 bases clipped from V and 7 bases from J, the junction kept 13 bases outside the gene matches. The CDR3 sequence is CASTPPGQGGHTQYF. As DNA, the CDR3 is TGTGCCAGCACCCCACCCGGACAGGGAGGTCATACGCAGTATTTT.

The gene calls are TRBV6-5 and TRBJ2-7, with TRBD1 matching 10 bases. Germline assignment: CDR1 MNHEY and CDR2 SVGAGI. The CDR3 has 13 amino acids. J was trimmed by 2 bases and V by 9 bases; bases with no gene match: 4. The CDR3 loop is CARDRGFPYEQYF. The CDR3 bases are TGTGCCAGGGACAGGGGGTTTCCCTACGAGCAGTACTTC.

This chain joins TRBV7-9 and TRBJ2-1, with TRBD2 matching 10 bases. The CDR3 extends over 13 amino acids. Germline-derived CDR1 and CDR2 are SEHNR and FQNEAQ (reference sequence). V lost 5 bases and J lost 8; bases outside the gene matches: 3. The CDR3 coding sequence is TGTGCCAGCAGCGTCGGGACTAGCGATGAGCAGTTCTTC. Encoded protein: CASSVGTSDEQFF. Full variable domain (remainder filled in from reference TRBV7-9 and TRBJ2-1): DTGVSQNPRHKITKRGQNVTFRCDPISEHNRLYWYRQTLGQGPEFLTYFQNEAQLEKSRLLSDRFSAERPKGSFSTLEIQRTEQGDSAMYLCASSVGTSDEQFFGPGTRLTVL.

The chain links TRBV6-5 to TRBJ1-2, with D possibly being TRBD1 (6 bases). The CDR3 length is 13 residues. Germline values: CDR1 MNHEY, CDR2 SVGAGI. V was clipped by 6 bases and J by 8 bases, with 16 bases between them. This CDR3 is CASRFPGGGGYTF. For the CDR3, the DNA is TGTGCCAGCAGGTTCCCGGGGGGCGGGGGCTACACCTTC.

V and J are TRBV12-3 or TRBV12-4 and TRBJ1-2; no clear D. V shed 4 bases and J shed 5 bases, with 8 bases lying between them. CDR3 length: 12 residues. CDR3 amino acids: CASSSSSYGYTF. The CDR3 DNA sequence: TGTGCCAGCAGTTCGTCTTCTTATGGCTACACCTTC.

Worth noting for this clone: Within the sample, other DNA sequences also encode this same CDR3. This chain's CDR3 is CASSLGGGADTQYF. CDR3 coding DNA: TGTGCCAGCAGCTTAGGTGGGGGGGCAGATACGCAGTATTTT. The V gene is TRBV7-2, the J gene TRBJ2-3; 7 nucleotides line up with TRBD2. Unmatched junction bases numbered 2, after V lost 1 base and J lost 4 bases. This CDR3 has 14 residues. Per germline, CDR1 SGHTA and CDR2 FQGNSA.

The rearrangement links TRBV10-3 to TRBJ2-7, with 10 positions matching TRBD2. The CDR3 length is 17 residues. Per germline, CDR1 ENHRY and CDR2 SYGVKD. The J segment lost 0 bases and the V segment lost 0 bases, leaving 5 bases of the junction unmatched. The CDR3 loop is CAISESGLAGDSYEQYF. In DNA, the CDR3 is TGTGCCATCAGTGAGTCTGGGCTAGCGGGGGACTCCTACGAGCAGTACTTC.

The chain employs TRBV6-1 and TRBJ2-2; D perhaps matches TRBD1 (5 bases). CDR1 and CDR2 (germline): MNHNS, SASEGT. This CDR3 has 16 amino acids. The V gene lost 2 bases and the J gene lost 0 bases, with 10 bases spanning the gap. Here the CDR3 DNA reads TGTGCCAGCAGTGAACAGGGAAACTCGAACACCGGGGAGCTGTTTTTT. It specifies CASSEQGNSNTGELFF.

J is TRBJ2-2 and V is TRBV27, with TRBD2 matching 8 bases. This CDR3 has 13 amino acids. Germline V gene sequence: CDR1 MNHEY, CDR2 SMNVEV (reference sequence). The trim removed 5 bases at V and 8 bases at J, leaving 4 bases unmatched. The CDR3 DNA follows: TGTGCCAGCAGTCCCGGGGGGGGAGGGGAGCTGTTTTTT. This translates into CASSPGGGGELFF.

CDR3 DNA sequence: TGTGCCAGCTCCCCTCCGGGACACCCATATGGCTACACCTTC. It yields the protein CASSPPGHPYGYTF. The chain links TRBV2 to TRBJ1-2; D possibly corresponds to TRBD1 (6 bases). The germline CDR1 and CDR2 sequences are SNHLY and FYNNEI. The CDR3 totals 14 residues. The germline V and J ends were trimmed by 8 bases and 5 bases, with 18 bases remaining between them.

The gene calls are TRBV28 and TRBJ2-3, with TRBD2 identical over 9 bases. Germline CDR1 and CDR2: MDHEN and SYDVKM. The junction had 1 base not matched to a gene; V was cut back by 9 bases and J by 3 bases. The CDR3 spans 12 residues. CDR3 bases: TGTGCCAGTAGCGGGGGAACAGATACGCAGTATTTT. Residues: CASSGGTDTQYF.